The T cell receptor beta chain under discussion was sequenced for a study of T cell changes during pregnancy in multiple sclerosis. Profiled with immunoSEQ multiplex PCR; TCRdb holds only in-frame clones, not every one. The sample has roughly 86,000 clones, 85% to 95% seen once; the top ten hold about 2.6%. The clonotype comes from a female donor with multiple sclerosis, enrolled in a pregnancy study. Sequencing was performed on peripheral blood, taken in the first trimester of pregnancy.

In DNA form, the CDR3 reads TGTGCCAGCAGCTTAGGACTAGCGGGAGGGACAGATACGCAGTATTTT. Its protein is CASSLGLAGGTDTQYF. V usage is TRBV7-6 and J usage is TRBJ2-3; TRBD2 matches 14 bases. Germline V gene lookup returns CDR1 SGHVS and CDR2 FNYEAQ. V shed 1 base and J 3 bases; nucleotides not matched to a gene: 0. This CDR3 comprises 16 residues. Complete variable domain (other parts from reference TRBV7-6 and TRBJ2-3): GAGVSQSPRYKVTKRGQDVALRCDPISGHVSLYWYRQALGQGPEFLTYFNYEAQQDKSGLPNDRFSAERPEGSISTLTIQRTEQRDSAMYRCASSLGLAGGTDTQYFGPGTRLTVL.